This T cell receptor (beta chain) was retrieved from a study of PD-L1 blockade in urothelial cancer (dated by TCRdb to 2016 to 2017). Some background on the complete study: Therapy was started in the mid-2010s for all patients, and atezolizumab 1,200 mg was administered intravenously every 3 weeks. A median of about 140,000 T cells and around 81,000 unique TCRs was obtained from blood samples, and a median clonality of approximately 0.08 was observed. Progression-free survival longer than 6 months counted as durable clinical benefit, and TCR features were additionally tested against both progression-free and overall survival. Pretreatment tumor samples, along with matched peripheral blood collected serially before and after atezolizumab treatment, underwent TCR sequencing. Eight or nine patients reached durable clinical benefit, while 20 or so patients did not. An ECOG performance status of 0 or 1 was recorded for the patients, and 0 to 3 prior chemotherapy regimens had been received by the patients. In the same patients who had TCR sequencing, pretreatment tumors also underwent whole exome sequencing and RNA sequencing. Just over 28 patients had pretreatment blood TCR-seq, approximately 24 had at least one posttreatment blood collection, and approximately 24 had tumor TCR-seq. The study, an exploratory multi-omic analysis, examined somatic, immune and clinical correlates of response to PD-L1 blockade with atezolizumab in urothelial cancer. About 90% of the 29 patients were identified as males with urothelial cancer of bladder origin, and a prior smoking history was reported by 18 of 29 patients. Blood samples were analyzed at two time points: 3 weeks after treatment start (second dose) and 6 weeks after treatment start. Study-wide conclusions, independent of this receptor: Because the sample size was small (n = 29) and many of the analyses were exploratory, the results are meant to be hypothesis-generating. Patients with durable benefit showed greater expansion of tumor-associated TCR clones in peripheral blood 3 weeks after starting treatment (n ≈ 20, p = 0.022). A pretreatment peripheral blood TCR clonality below the median was linked to improved progression-free and overall survival.

The CDR3 numbers 15 residues from cysteine through phenylalanine. Only the CDR3 part of the read is kept: 45 bases, read in frame from the first base. Between the V and J ends, shortened by 7 bases and 2 bases respectively, the junction contains 17 bases. From the germline V gene (reference sequence), CDR1 is MNHEY and CDR2 is SMNVEV. To estimate absolute template abundance from read counts, synthetic TCR analog templates were spiked into each PCR. The immunoSEQ assay was used to amplify TCRbeta CDR3 regions from genomic DNA with bias-controlled V and J gene primers. Rearranged TCRbeta segments were sequenced at approximately 20X coverage. The authors' analysis ran thus. Clustering was used to correct sequencing errors, and CDR3s were annotated against IMGT to assign V, D and J genes. Out-of-frame and stop-codon sequences were excluded, and only productive TCRbeta rearrangements were used in downstream analyses. Clonality was computed as one minus Shannon entropy normalized by the log of the number of unique productive sequences. Clones differing between time points or between blood and tumor were identified using Fisher's exact test with Benjamini-Hochberg correction, with an adjusted p below 0.01 applied as the threshold. TCRdb mirrors the immuneACCESS table, restricted to in-frame sequences. Some clones are absent from its copies; in checked studies, under half trace to an unresolved V gene, and the reason for the others is unknown. The V and J calls and clone size are taken from that table; D and trimming were inferred from the DNA. This sample has about 110,000 clones in its table, and approximately 90% of those were observed once. Jointly, the top ten make up under 5% of the sample.

Remarks on this clone: The antigen it binds to is not known. No base qualities exist here, and no much larger clone lies one base off it.

The sample's time point label is to be understood as: peripheral blood 6 weeks after treatment start. A total of under 35 patients with locally advanced or metastatic urothelial carcinoma, treated at Memorial Sloan Kettering on a trial protocol, made up the cohort. Peripheral blood mononuclear cells were collected from each patient pretreatment and during treatment, giving between 1 and 8 total time points per patient. The Qiagen DNeasy Blood extraction kit was used to purify genomic DNA from total PBMCs and tumor samples. Collected pretreatment and during treatment, PBMCs were isolated and stored as previously described.

The chain couples TRBV27 to TRBJ1-1; no D gene can be assigned with confidence. The specimen was PBMCs, collected around atezolizumab (anti-PD-L1) treatment. The receptor was derived from a man aged 55 to 70 with urothelial cancer. The DNA sequence reads TGTGCCAGCAACGATCCCCCCCTAGGAAACACTGAAGCTTTCTTT. Translated, this gives CASNDPPLGNTEAFF.